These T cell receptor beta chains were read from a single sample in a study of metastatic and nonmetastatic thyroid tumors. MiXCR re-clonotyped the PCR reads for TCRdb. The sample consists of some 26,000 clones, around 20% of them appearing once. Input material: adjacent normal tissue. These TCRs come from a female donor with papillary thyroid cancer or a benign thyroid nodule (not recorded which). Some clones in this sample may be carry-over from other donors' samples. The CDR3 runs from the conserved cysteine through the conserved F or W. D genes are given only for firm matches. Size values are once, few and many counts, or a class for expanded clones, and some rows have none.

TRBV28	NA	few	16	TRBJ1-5	CASSPLVVTVNHPQHF	TGTGCCAGCAGTCCGCTGGTGGTGACGGTGAATCATCCCCAGCATTTT
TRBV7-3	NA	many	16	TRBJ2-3	CASSYFRAGVADTQYF	TGTGCCAGCAGCTACTTTCGGGCAGGGGTCGCAGATACGCAGTATTTT
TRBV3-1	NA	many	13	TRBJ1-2	CASSHGGNYGYTF	TGTGCCAGCAGCCACGGAGGGAACTATGGCTACACCTTC
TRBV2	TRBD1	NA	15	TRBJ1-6	CASKMGTGKYSPPHF	TGTGCCAGCAAGATGGGGACAGGGAAGTATTCACCCCCCCACTTT
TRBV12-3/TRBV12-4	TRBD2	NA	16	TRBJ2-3	CASRAARGRVTDTRYF	TGTGCCAGCAGAGCGGCCAGAGGGAGGGTCACAGATACGCGGTATTTT
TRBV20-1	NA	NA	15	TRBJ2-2	CSAPYRIPNTGEQFF	TGCAGTGCTCCCTACAGGATTCCGAACACCGGGGAGCAGTTTTTT
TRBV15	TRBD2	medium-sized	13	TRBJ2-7	CATRTSDLYEQYF	TGTGCCACCCGGACTAGCGACCTCTACGAGCAGTACTTC
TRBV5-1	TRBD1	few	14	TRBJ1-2	CASSSQGMGYGYTF	TGCGCCAGCAGCTCACAGGGGATGGGATATGGCTACACCTTC
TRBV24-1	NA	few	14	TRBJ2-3	CATRRQGGADTQYF	TGTGCCACGAGACGACAGGGAGGAGCAGATACGCAGTATTTT
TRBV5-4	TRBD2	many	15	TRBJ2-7	CASSWTSGTPYEQYF	TGTGCCAGCAGCTGGACTAGCGGGACTCCTTACGAGCAGTACTTC
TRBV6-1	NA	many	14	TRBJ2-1	CASSEGLSYNEQFF	TGTGCCAGCAGTGAAGGACTGTCCTACAATGAGCAGTTCTTC
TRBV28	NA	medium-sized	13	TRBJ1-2	CASSLGEFYGYTF	TGTGCCAGCAGTTTAGGGGAATTCTATGGCTACACCTTC
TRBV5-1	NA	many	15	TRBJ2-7	CASSFRANQGDEQYF	TGCGCCAGCAGCTTTAGAGCAAATCAAGGCGACGAGCAGTACTTC
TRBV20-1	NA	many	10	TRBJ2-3	CSASPDTQYF	TGCAGTGCTTCACCAGATACGCAGTATTTT
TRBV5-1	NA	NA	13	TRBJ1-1	CASSLRGNNEALF	TGCGCCAGCAGCTTAAGGGGGAACAATGAAGCTTTATTT
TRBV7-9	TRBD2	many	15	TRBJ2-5	CASSLVDTSEGTQYF	TGTGCCAGCAGCTTAGTTGATACTAGCGAGGGGACCCAGTACTTC
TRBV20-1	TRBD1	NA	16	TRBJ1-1	CSASRWDRGTNTEAFF	TGCAGTGCTAGCCGGTGGGACAGGGGGACGAACACTGAAGCTTTCTTT
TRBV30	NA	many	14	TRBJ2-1	CAWPSRALDNEQFF	TGTGCCTGGCCAAGCAGGGCCCTCGACAATGAGCAGTTCTTC
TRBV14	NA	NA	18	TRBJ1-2	CASSPRRSERPRVHVYTF	TGTGCCAGCAGCCCCCGCAGAAGTGAAAGGCCGAGGGTCCATGTCTACACCTTC
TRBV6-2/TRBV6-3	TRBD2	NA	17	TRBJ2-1	CASSCHRTSVRANEQFF	TGTGCCAGCAGTTGCCATCGGACTAGCGTGAGGGCCAATGAGCAGTTCTTC
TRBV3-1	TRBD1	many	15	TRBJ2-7	CASSLGQGTSYEQYF	TGTGCCAGCAGCCTCGGACAGGGGACCTCCTACGAGCAGTACTTC
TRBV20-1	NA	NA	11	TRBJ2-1	CSAAGGNEQFF	TGCAGTGCTGCTGGCGGCAATGAGCAGTTCTTC
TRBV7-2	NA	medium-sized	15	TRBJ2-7	CASSSDGGRSYEQYF	TGTGCCAGCAGCTCTGACGGCGGCAGGTCCTACGAGCAGTACTTC
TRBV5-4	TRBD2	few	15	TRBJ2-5	CASSSSGGRQETQYF	TGTGCCAGCAGCTCTAGCGGGGGCCGCCAAGAGACCCAGTACTTC
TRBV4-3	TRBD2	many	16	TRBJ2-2	CASSQVVAGVGGELFF	TGCGCCAGCAGCCAAGTGGTAGCGGGAGTGGGCGGGGAGCTGTTTTTT
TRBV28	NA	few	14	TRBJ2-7	CASSSTGGTYEQYF	TGTGCCAGCAGCTCTACAGGTGGGACCTACGAGCAGTACTTC
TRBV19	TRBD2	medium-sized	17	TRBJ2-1	CASSHTSGSMSYNEQFF	TGTGCCAGTAGCCATACTAGCGGTTCCATGTCCTACAATGAGCAGTTCTTC
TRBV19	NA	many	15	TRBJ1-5	CASTVELFSNQPQHF	TGTGCCAGTACGGTCGAACTATTTAGCAATCAGCCCCAGCATTTT
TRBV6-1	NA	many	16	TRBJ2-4	CASSEALALAKNIQYF	TGTGCCAGCAGTGAAGCCCTGGCTCTAGCCAAAAACATTCAGTACTTC
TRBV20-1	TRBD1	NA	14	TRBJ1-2	CSASDRTGGYGYTF	TGCAGTGCTAGCGACAGGACAGGGGGATATGGCTACACCTTC
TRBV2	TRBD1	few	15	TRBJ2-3	CASREQGRSTDTQYF	TGTGCCAGCAGGGAACAGGGGCGTAGCACAGATACGCAGTATTTT
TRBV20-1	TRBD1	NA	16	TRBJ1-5	CSARDGVTGVYQPQHF	TGCAGTGCTAGAGATGGGGTGACAGGGGTGTATCAGCCCCAGCATTTT
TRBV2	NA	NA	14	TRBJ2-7	CASRPGLEAYEQYF	TGTGCCAGCCGGCCGGGGCTAGAGGCCTACGAGCAGTACTTC
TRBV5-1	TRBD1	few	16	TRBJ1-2	CASRAGDRVINYGYTF	TGCGCCAGCAGGGCCGGAGACAGGGTAATTAACTATGGCTACACCTTC
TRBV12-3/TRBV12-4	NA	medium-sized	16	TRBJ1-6	CASSFSGRVGNSPLHF	TGTGCCAGCAGTTTTTCCGGCAGGGTAGGCAATTCACCCCTCCACTTT
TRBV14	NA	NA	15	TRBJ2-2	CASSQVSDYTGELFF	TGTGCCAGCAGCCAAGTATCGGATTACACCGGGGAGCTGTTTTTT
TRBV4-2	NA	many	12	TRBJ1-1	CASSPTRGEAFF	TGTGCCAGCAGCCCTACAAGAGGTGAAGCTTTCTTT
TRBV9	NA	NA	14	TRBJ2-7	CASSVGTMGFEQYF	TGTGCCAGCAGCGTAGGTACGATGGGGTTCGAGCAGTACTTC
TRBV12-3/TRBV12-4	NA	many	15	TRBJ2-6	CASSYRGAGANVLTF	TGTGCCAGCAGTTACCGGGGGGCCGGGGCCAACGTCCTGACTTTC
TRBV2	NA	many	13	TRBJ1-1	CASSELEGTEAFF	TGTGCCAGCAGTGAATTGGAGGGCACTGAAGCTTTCTTT
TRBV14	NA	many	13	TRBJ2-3	CASSLLLDYTQYF	TGTGCCAGCAGCCTCCTACTGGACTATACGCAGTATTTT
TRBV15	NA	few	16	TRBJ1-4	CATSRNMGRDGQKLFF	TGTGCCACCAGCAGAAACATGGGCCGGGACGGCCAAAAACTGTTTTTT
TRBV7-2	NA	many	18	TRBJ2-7	CASSLSAGLPIPHYEQYF	TGTGCCAGCAGCTTATCCGCCGGACTACCCATACCCCATTACGAGCAGTACTTC
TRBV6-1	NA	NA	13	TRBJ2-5	CASTSRGQETQYF	TGTGCCAGCACCAGTCGGGGTCAAGAGACCCAGTACTTC
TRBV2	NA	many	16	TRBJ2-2	CASSELGVANTGELFF	TGTGCCAGCAGTGAATTAGGAGTCGCGAACACCGGGGAGCTGTTTTTT
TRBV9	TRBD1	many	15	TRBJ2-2	CASSVGQGVTGELFF	TGTGCCAGCAGCGTCGGGCAGGGGGTGACCGGGGAGCTGTTTTTT
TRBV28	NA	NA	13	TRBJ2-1	CASRYGTLNEQFF	TGTGCCAGCAGGTACGGGACCCTTAATGAGCAGTTCTTC
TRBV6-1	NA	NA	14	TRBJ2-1	CASRAGWKVNEQFF	TGTGCCAGCCGCGCCGGCTGGAAGGTTAATGAGCAGTTCTTC
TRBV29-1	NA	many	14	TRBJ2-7	CSVAAGALAYEQYF	TGCAGCGTTGCTGCGGGGGCCCTCGCCTACGAGCAGTACTTC
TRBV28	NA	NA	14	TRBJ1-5	CASSLSGVNKPQHF	TGTGCCAGCAGTTTGTCCGGGGTTAATAAGCCACAGCATTTT
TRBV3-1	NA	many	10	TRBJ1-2	CAIATGGYTF	TGTGCCATAGCTACGGGGGGCTACACCTTC
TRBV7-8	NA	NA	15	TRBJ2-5	CASSLVVRSRETQYF	TGTGCCAGCAGCTTAGTCGTCCGTTCGAGGGAGACCCAGTACTTC